These T cell receptor beta chains were read from a single sample in a study of shared clonotypes between healthy human individuals. The data were produced by immunoSEQ multiplex PCR, yet TCRdb's version contains in-frame clones alone and is incomplete. The sample gives over 2 million clones, roughly 90% of which show up once; approximately 0.41% is in the top ten. Sequences were obtained from naive CD4+ T cells from PBMCs. The source is a young man in good health. Some clones in this sample may be carry-over from other donors' samples. Each CDR3 is given with its conserved first and last residue. The order of the fields is CDR3 protein, CDR3 DNA, D gene, clone size, V gene, J gene. A D gene is named only where the DNA matches it firmly. Some rows have no size entry. The others give once, few or many, or a class for an expanded clone.

cdr3_aa: CASSLNGQGPYEQYF; cdr3_nt: TGCGCCAGCAGCCTCAACGGACAGGGGCCTTACGAGCAGTACTTC; d_call: TRBD1; clone_size: NA; v_call: TRBV5-1; j_call: TRBJ2-7
cdr3_aa: CASSLLSRRWETEAFF; cdr3_nt: TGTGCCAGCAGCTTGTTAAGTCGTCGCTGGGAAACTGAAGCTTTCTTT; d_call: NA; clone_size: once; v_call: TRBV5-6; j_call: TRBJ1-1
cdr3_aa: CASKTFALVGTDTQYF; cdr3_nt: TGTGCCAGCAAAACATTCGCCCTGGTAGGCACAGATACGCAGTATTTT; d_call: NA; clone_size: NA; v_call: TRBV28; j_call: TRBJ2-3
cdr3_aa: CASSPSTGHLLTEQFF; cdr3_nt: TGCGCCAGCAGCCCCAGCACGGGACACCTATTGACTGAGCAGTTCTTC; d_call: NA; clone_size: NA; v_call: TRBV5-1; j_call: TRBJ2-1
cdr3_aa: CASGGQARLSYEQYF; cdr3_nt: TGTGCCAGCGGGGGACAGGCTAGATTATCCTACGAGCAGTACTTC; d_call: TRBD1; clone_size: NA; v_call: TRBV6-6; j_call: TRBJ2-7
cdr3_aa: CASSLQSGSEQFF; cdr3_nt: TGTGCCAGCAGCTTGCAGTCGGGATCTGAGCAGTTCTTC; d_call: NA; clone_size: once; v_call: TRBV5-6; j_call: TRBJ2-1
cdr3_aa: CASSPGKGANTEAFF; cdr3_nt: TGTGCCAGCTCACCAGGGAAGGGGGCGAACACTGAAGCTTTCTTT; d_call: TRBD1; clone_size: NA; v_call: TRBV18; j_call: TRBJ1-1
cdr3_aa: CASSSSNYGYTF; cdr3_nt: TGTGCCAGCAGCTCCTCCAACTATGGCTACACCTTC; d_call: NA; clone_size: NA; v_call: TRBV7-2; j_call: TRBJ1-2
cdr3_aa: CASRPRQGFWSTIYF; cdr3_nt: TGTGCCAGTCGCCCGAGACAGGGCTTTTGGAGCACCATATATTTT; d_call: TRBD1; clone_size: NA; v_call: TRBV19; j_call: TRBJ1-3
cdr3_aa: CASSHQGRERGRYEQYF; cdr3_nt: TGTGCCAGCAGCCACCAAGGGCGGGAGCGAGGGAGATACGAGCAGTACTTC; d_call: TRBD2; clone_size: NA; v_call: TRBV25-1; j_call: TRBJ2-7
cdr3_aa: CASSQGGTDGNQPQHF; cdr3_nt: TGCGCCAGCAGCCAAGGCGGAACAGACGGCAATCAGCCCCAGCATTTT; d_call: NA; clone_size: NA; v_call: TRBV4-1; j_call: TRBJ1-5
cdr3_aa: CASSFGGFTDTQYF; cdr3_nt: TGCGCCAGCAGCTTTGGGGGCTTCACAGATACGCAGTATTTT; d_call: NA; clone_size: NA; v_call: TRBV5-1; j_call: TRBJ2-3
cdr3_aa: CASSLVSGRQTETQYF; cdr3_nt: TGTGCCAGCAGCTTAGTTAGTGGGAGACAGACTGAGACCCAGTACTTC; d_call: NA; clone_size: NA; v_call: TRBV7-2; j_call: TRBJ2-5
cdr3_aa: CASSLEPSGVGEQYF; cdr3_nt: TGCGCCAGCAGCTTGGAGCCTAGCGGGGTCGGCGAGCAGTACTTC; d_call: TRBD2; clone_size: NA; v_call: TRBV5-1; j_call: TRBJ2-7
cdr3_aa: CASSSIAGGEQYF; cdr3_nt: TGTGCCAGCAGCTCAATAGCGGGAGGGGAGCAGTACTTC; d_call: TRBD2; clone_size: NA; v_call: TRBV7-3; j_call: TRBJ2-7
cdr3_aa: CATTLGGTDTEAFF; cdr3_nt: TGTGCCACCACCCTCGGCGGGACGGACACTGAAGCTTTCTTT; d_call: NA; clone_size: NA; v_call: TRBV15; j_call: TRBJ1-1
cdr3_aa: CASGRTGGTEAFF; cdr3_nt: TGTGCCAGCGGACGGACAGGGGGAACTGAAGCTTTCTTT; d_call: TRBD1; clone_size: NA; v_call: TRBV9; j_call: TRBJ1-1
cdr3_aa: CASSVEDRGLGTEAFF; cdr3_nt: TGTGCCAGCAGCGTAGAGGACAGGGGGCTGGGAACTGAAGCTTTCTTT; d_call: TRBD1; clone_size: NA; v_call: TRBV9; j_call: TRBJ1-1
cdr3_aa: CASSIGRNYNSPLHF; cdr3_nt: TGTGCCAGCAGTATTGGACGGAACTATAATTCACCCCTCCACTTT; d_call: NA; clone_size: NA; v_call: TRBV6-6; j_call: TRBJ1-6
cdr3_aa: CASSLDSLVGEQFF; cdr3_nt: TGTGCCAGCAGCTTAGACAGTCTAGTCGGTGAGCAGTTCTTC; d_call: NA; clone_size: NA; v_call: TRBV7-2; j_call: TRBJ2-1
cdr3_aa: CASSTTVGGGTQYF; cdr3_nt: TGTGCCAGCAGCACCACCGTTGGGGGGGGGACCCAGTACTTC; d_call: TRBD2; clone_size: NA; v_call: TRBV9; j_call: TRBJ2-5
cdr3_aa: CASSLAPEGRDFYGYTF; cdr3_nt: TGTGCCAGCAGCCTAGCACCAGAGGGCAGGGACTTCTATGGCTACACCTTC; d_call: NA; clone_size: NA; v_call: TRBV4-2; j_call: TRBJ1-2
cdr3_aa: CASSHPRGGRRETQYF; cdr3_nt: TGTGCCAGTAGTCACCCGCGGGGGGGGAGGAGGGAGACCCAGTACTTC; d_call: TRBD2; clone_size: once; v_call: TRBV19; j_call: TRBJ2-5
cdr3_aa: CASSEMALYEQYF; cdr3_nt: TGTGCCAGCAGTGAAATGGCTCTCTACGAGCAGTACTTC; d_call: NA; clone_size: NA; v_call: TRBV6-1; j_call: TRBJ2-7
cdr3_aa: CSAGGGKATGTDTQYF; cdr3_nt: TGCAGCGCCGGGGGAGGGAAGGCTACTGGCACAGATACGCAGTATTTT; d_call: TRBD2; clone_size: NA; v_call: TRBV29-1; j_call: TRBJ2-3
cdr3_aa: CASSLGQGLSGNTIYF; cdr3_nt: TGTGCCAGCAGCTTAGGGCAGGGTCTCTCTGGAAACACCATATATTTT; d_call: NA; clone_size: NA; v_call: TRBV7-8; j_call: TRBJ1-3
cdr3_aa: CASSSTPGLPYEQYF; cdr3_nt: TGTGCCAGCAGTTCCACCCCGGGACTCCCCTACGAGCAGTACTTC; d_call: NA; clone_size: NA; v_call: TRBV27; j_call: TRBJ2-7
cdr3_aa: CASSIQFRTGNYGYTF; cdr3_nt: TGTGCCAGTAGTATCCAATTTAGGACAGGGAACTATGGCTACACCTTC; d_call: TRBD1; clone_size: NA; v_call: TRBV19; j_call: TRBJ1-2
cdr3_aa: CASSLGQGTTNEKLFF; cdr3_nt: TGTGCCAGCAGCTTAGGCCAGGGCACAACTAATGAAAAACTGTTTTTT; d_call: NA; clone_size: NA; v_call: TRBV7-9; j_call: TRBJ1-4
cdr3_aa: CSVEVGLAVSYNEQFF; cdr3_nt: TGCAGCGTTGAAGTTGGCCTAGCGGTCTCCTACAATGAGCAGTTCTTC; d_call: TRBD2; clone_size: once; v_call: TRBV29-1; j_call: TRBJ2-1
cdr3_aa: CASSPASGRALMNNEQFF; cdr3_nt: TGTGCCAGCAGTCCGGCTAGCGGGAGGGCCTTGATGAACAATGAGCAGTTCTTC; d_call: TRBD2; clone_size: NA; v_call: TRBV27; j_call: TRBJ2-1
cdr3_aa: CASSPGVLDSETQYF; cdr3_nt: TGTGCCAGCAGCCCAGGGGTTTTGGACTCGGAGACCCAGTACTTC; d_call: NA; clone_size: NA; v_call: TRBV5-5; j_call: TRBJ2-5
cdr3_aa: CASSYSPGTTGELFF; cdr3_nt: TGTGCCAGCAGTTACTCCCCCGGTACCACCGGGGAGCTGTTTTTT; d_call: NA; clone_size: NA; v_call: TRBV6-5; j_call: TRBJ2-2
cdr3_aa: CASSGGLAYEQYF; cdr3_nt: TGTGCCAGCAGTGGAGGACTAGCCTACGAGCAGTACTTC; d_call: TRBD2; clone_size: once; v_call: TRBV28; j_call: TRBJ2-7
cdr3_aa: CASSPGGSYNEQFF; cdr3_nt: TGTGCCAGCTCCCCCGGTGGGTCCTACAATGAGCAGTTCTTC; d_call: NA; clone_size: NA; v_call: TRBV27; j_call: TRBJ2-1